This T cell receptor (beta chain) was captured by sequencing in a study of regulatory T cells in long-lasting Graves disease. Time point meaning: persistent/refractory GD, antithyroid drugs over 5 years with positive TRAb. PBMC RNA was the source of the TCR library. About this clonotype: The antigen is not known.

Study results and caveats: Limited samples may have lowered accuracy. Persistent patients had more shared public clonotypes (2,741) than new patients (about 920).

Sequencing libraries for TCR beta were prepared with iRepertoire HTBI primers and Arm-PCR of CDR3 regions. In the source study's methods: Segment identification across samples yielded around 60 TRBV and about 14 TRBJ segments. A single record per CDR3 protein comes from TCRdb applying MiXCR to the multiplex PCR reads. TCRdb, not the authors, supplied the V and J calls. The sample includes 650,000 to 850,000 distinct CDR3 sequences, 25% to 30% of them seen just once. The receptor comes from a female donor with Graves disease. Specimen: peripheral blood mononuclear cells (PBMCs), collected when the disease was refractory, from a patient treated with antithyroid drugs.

This chain's CDR3 is CSASAGVDSPLHF. DNA for the CDR3: TGCAGTGCTAGTGCCGGGGTCGACTCACCCCTCCACTTT. V usage is TRBV20-1 and J usage is TRBJ1-6; no reliable D call. Germline-derived CDR1 and CDR2 are DFQATT and SNEGSKA (reference sequence). The CDR3 is made up of 13 amino acids. Deletions cut 3 bases from V and 10 bases from J, with 13 bases between.